Presented here are 8 T cell receptor beta chains from one specimen sequenced in a study of control samples from healthy donors and cancer patients. Method: immunoSEQ multiplex PCR; TCRdb's copy keeps in-frame clones and lacks some. The sample lists 200,000 or so clones, roughly 94% occurring once. The sequencing sample was made of blood. All receptors derive from a man between 45 and 60 years old in good health.

CDR3 sequence (DNA): TGTGCCAGCAGTCCCCTACGGGAATACAATGAGCAGTTCTTC. Its protein is CASSPLREYNEQFF. J is TRBJ2-1 and V is TRBV27; D possibly corresponds to TRBD2 (5 bases). CDR1 is MNHEY, CDR2 SMNVEV, per germline (reference sequence). The CDR3 extends over 14 amino acids. V was shortened by 5 bases and J by 4 bases, with 12 bases between the two germline ends.

The chain employs TRBV2 and TRBJ1-2; tentatively, D is TRBD1 (6 bases). The germline V and J ends were trimmed by 7 bases and 5 bases, with 17 bases remaining between them. This CDR3 has 14 amino acids. The germline CDR1 and CDR2 sequences are SNHLY and FYNNEI. The CDR3 DNA sequence: TGTGCCAGCAATCAGGGGCGAAGTGTGTATGGCTACACCTTC. Amino acids: CASNQGRSVYGYTF.

Only one count was recorded for this clone. The gene calls are TRBV10-2 and TRBJ2-2; 14 nucleotides agree with TRBD2. The CDR3 has 18 residues. Germline V gene lookup returns CDR1 WSHSY and CDR2 SAAADI. With V trimmed by 3 bases and J by 6 bases, 9 bases remained unmatched. The CDR3 DNA follows: TGCGCCAGCAGTGATCCGGGACTAGCGGGGGCACGGCCCGGGGAGCTGTTTTTT. It codes for CASSDPGLAGARPGELFF.

V is TRBV4-1 and J is TRBJ1-2; D gene ambiguous. V lost 1 base and J 6 bases, leaving 9 bases between the germline ends. Germline V gene sequence: CDR1 MGHRA, CDR2 YSYEKL. The CDR3 sequence is 13 residues long. The DNA of the CDR3 is TGCGCCAGCAGCCAAGGTGCGAGCCATGGCTACACCTTC. Translating it yields CASSQGASHGYTF.

The V call is TRBV7-6, the J call TRBJ2-1, with no clear D. This CDR3 region has 15 residues. The germline CDR1 and CDR2 sequences are SGHVS and FNYEAQ. The V end was cut by 6 bases, the J end by 4 bases, with 16 bases between. CDR3 amino acids: CASRITPQPYNEQFF. The CDR3 DNA sequence: TGTGCCAGCAGAATCACCCCCCAACCATACAATGAGCAGTTCTTC.

J is TRBJ1-2 and V is TRBV5-1; TRBD1 matches 9 bases. Germline assignment: CDR1 SGHRS and CDR2 YFSETQ. V was clipped by 7 bases and J by 3 bases; unmatched bases: 7. The CDR3 consists of 14 residues. The CDR3 nucleotides are TGCGCCAGCTCCACAGGGGGCGCTTACTATGGCTACACCTTC. Translation: CASSTGGAYYGYTF.

V usage is TRBV7-2 and J usage is TRBJ2-4; D is perhaps TRBD2 (6 bases). This CDR3 is 18 amino acids long. Trimming stripped 1 base from V and 1 base from J, with 17 bases between. CDR1 is SGHTA, CDR2 FQGNSA, per germline. The CDR3 coding sequence is TGTGCCAGCAGCTTAGGAAGCTGGGGGGAGATGGCCAAAAACATTCAGTACTTC. It specifies CASSLGSWGEMAKNIQYF. The full variable domain, its missing parts supplied by reference TRBV7-2 and TRBJ2-4, is GAGVSQSPSNKVTEKGKDVELRCDPISGHTALYWYRQSLGQGLEFLIYFQGNSAPDKSGLPSDRFSAERTGGSVSTLTIQRTQQEDSAVYLCASSLGSWGEMAKNIQYFGAGTRLSVL.

The chain links TRBV7-2 to TRBJ2-7; D possibly corresponds to TRBD2 (6 bases). V was cut by 5 bases and J by 2 bases, with 13 bases left in between. Germline CDR1 and CDR2: SGHTA and FQGNSA. This CDR3 spans 14 amino acids. CDR3 in amino acids: CASSRDFGTYEQYF. CDR3 in DNA: TGTGCCAGCAGCCGGGACTTTGGAACCTACGAGCAGTACTTC.